This TCR beta chain was captured by sequencing in a study of cytomegalovirus exposure and HLA in healthy donors. The V and J ends lost 5 bases and 2 bases respectively, with 13 bases between them. CDR3 length: 14 amino acids. In germline, CDR1 is SEHNR, CDR2 FQNEAQ (reference sequence). General study points: Apart from CMV serostatus, no immune exposure information was available.

Regarding this clone: Its antigen is unknown.

PCR amplification relied on 60 Vbeta primers (plus 13 Jbeta primers). Measured with immunoSEQ multiplex PCR; TCRdb has only the in-frame clones, and not every one. The sample has roughly 150,000 clones; roughly 80% are singletons. This chain links TRBV7-9 with TRBJ2-7; tentative D call: TRBD1 (5 bases). The sequencing input was PBMCs. The TCR comes from a male donor in good health and CMV-seronegative. CDR3 DNA sequence: TGTGCCAGCAGCACCTCCCAGGGAACCTACGAGCAGTACTTC. Protein: CASSTSQGTYEQYF.